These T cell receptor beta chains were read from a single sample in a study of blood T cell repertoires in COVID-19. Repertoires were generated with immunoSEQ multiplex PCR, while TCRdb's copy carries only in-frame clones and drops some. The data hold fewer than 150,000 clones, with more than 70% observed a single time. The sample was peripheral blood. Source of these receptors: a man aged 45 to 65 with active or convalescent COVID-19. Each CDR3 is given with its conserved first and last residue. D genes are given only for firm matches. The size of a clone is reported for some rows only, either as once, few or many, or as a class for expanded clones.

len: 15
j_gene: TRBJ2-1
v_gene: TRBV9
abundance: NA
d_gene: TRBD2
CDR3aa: CASSPMGGVYNEQFF
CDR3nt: TGTGCCAGCAGCCCAATGGGAGGGGTATACAATGAGCAGTTCTTC

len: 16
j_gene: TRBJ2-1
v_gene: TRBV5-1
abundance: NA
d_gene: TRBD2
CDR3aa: CASSSGAGGPYNEQFF
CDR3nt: TGCGCCAGCAGCTCCGGGGCGGGAGGTCCCTACAATGAGCAGTTCTTC

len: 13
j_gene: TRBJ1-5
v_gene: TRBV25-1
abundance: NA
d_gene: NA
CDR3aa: CASQGLGNQPQHF
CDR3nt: TGTGCCAGCCAGGGACTTGGCAATCAGCCCCAGCATTTT

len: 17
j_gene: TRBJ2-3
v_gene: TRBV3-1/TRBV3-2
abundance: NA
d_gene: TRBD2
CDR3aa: CASSQVRLAGREDTQYF
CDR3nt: TGTGCCAGCAGCCAAGTCCGACTAGCGGGAAGAGAAGATACGCAGTATTTT

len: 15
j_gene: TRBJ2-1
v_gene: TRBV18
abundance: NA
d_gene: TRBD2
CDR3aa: CASSPGLAGNNEQFF
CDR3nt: TGTGCCAGCTCACCAGGGCTAGCGGGAAACAATGAGCAGTTCTTC

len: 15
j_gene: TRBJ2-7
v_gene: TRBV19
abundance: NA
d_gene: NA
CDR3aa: CASSVPGTSKYEQYF
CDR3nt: TGTGCCAGTAGTGTCCCCGGGACTTCCAAATACGAGCAGTACTTC

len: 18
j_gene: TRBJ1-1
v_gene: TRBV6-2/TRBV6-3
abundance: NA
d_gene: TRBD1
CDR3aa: CASGYTGGQGVLNTEAFF
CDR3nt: TGTGCCAGCGGTTATACGGGGGGACAGGGGGTCTTGAACACTGAAGCTTTCTTT

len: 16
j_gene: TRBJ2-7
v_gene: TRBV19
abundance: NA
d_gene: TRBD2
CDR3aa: CASRGTSGNDRHEQYF
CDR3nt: TGTGCCAGTAGAGGGACTAGCGGGAATGATCGCCACGAGCAGTACTTC

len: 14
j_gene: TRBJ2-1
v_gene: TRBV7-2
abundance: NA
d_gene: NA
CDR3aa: CASSLAGQINEQFF
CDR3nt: TGTGCCAGCAGCCTTGCTGGACAGATCAATGAGCAGTTCTTC

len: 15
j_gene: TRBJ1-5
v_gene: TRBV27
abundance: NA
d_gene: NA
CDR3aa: CASSRTGSSNQPQHF
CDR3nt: TGTGCCAGCAGCCGAACAGGGTCGAGCAATCAGCCCCAGCATTTT

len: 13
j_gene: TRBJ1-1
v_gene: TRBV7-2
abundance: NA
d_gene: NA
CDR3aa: CASSLVGQIEAFF
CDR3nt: TGTGCCAGCAGCTTGGTCGGACAGATAGAAGCTTTCTTT

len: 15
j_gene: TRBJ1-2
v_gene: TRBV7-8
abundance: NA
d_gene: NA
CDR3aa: CASSPRWREEDGYTF
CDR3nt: TGTGCCAGCAGCCCCCGGTGGAGGGAGGAGGATGGCTACACCTTC

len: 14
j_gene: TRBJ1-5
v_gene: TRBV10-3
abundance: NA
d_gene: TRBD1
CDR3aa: CATSWDSSNQPQHF
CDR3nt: TGTGCCACGAGCTGGGACAGCAGCAATCAGCCCCAGCATTTT

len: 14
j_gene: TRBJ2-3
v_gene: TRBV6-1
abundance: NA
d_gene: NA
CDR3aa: CASSEGAPRDTQYF
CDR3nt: TGTGCCAGCAGTGAGGGGGCCCCGCGGGATACGCAGTATTTT

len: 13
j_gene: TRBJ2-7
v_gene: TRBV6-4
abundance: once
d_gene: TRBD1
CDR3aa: CASSAGTGTEQYF
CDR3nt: TGTGCCAGCAGCGCCGGGACAGGGACCGAGCAGTACTTC

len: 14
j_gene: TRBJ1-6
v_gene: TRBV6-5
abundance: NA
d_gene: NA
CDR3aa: CASRATGDNSPLHF
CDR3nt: TGTGCCAGCAGAGCGACAGGCGACAATTCACCCCTCCACTTT

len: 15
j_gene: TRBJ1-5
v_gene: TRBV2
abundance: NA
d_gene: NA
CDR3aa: CASSDVGPSNQPQHF
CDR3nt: TGTGCCAGCAGTGATGTGGGGCCTAGCAATCAGCCCCAGCATTTT